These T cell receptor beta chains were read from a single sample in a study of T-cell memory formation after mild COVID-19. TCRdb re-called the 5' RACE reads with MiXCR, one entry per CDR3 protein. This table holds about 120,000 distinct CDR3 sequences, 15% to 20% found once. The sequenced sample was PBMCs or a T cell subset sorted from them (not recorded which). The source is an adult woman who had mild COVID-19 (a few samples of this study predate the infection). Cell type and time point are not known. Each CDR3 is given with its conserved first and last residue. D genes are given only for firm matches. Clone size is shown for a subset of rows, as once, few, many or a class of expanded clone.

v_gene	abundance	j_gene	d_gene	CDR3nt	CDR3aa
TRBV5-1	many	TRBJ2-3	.	TGCGCCAGCAGCTCCGGCAGCGTCCAACGGGCAGATACGCAGTATTTT	CASSSGSVQRADTQYF
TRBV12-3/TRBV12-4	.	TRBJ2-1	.	TGTGCCAGCACCTTCCTTCGGGGGAGAGCCTACAATGAGCAGTTCTTC	CASTFLRGRAYNEQFF
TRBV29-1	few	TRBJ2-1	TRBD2	TGCAGCGCCGCCCGACTAGCGGGGGGGAGCTCCTACAATGAGCAGTTCTTC	CSAARLAGGSSYNEQFF
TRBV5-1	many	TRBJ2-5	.	TGCGCCAGCAGCCGGTACCAAGAGACCCAGTACTTC	CASSRYQETQYF
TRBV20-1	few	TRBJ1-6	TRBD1	TGCAGTGCTAGAGAACAGGGGGATAATTCACCCCTCCACTTT	CSAREQGDNSPLHF
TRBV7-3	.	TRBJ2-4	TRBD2	TGTGCCAGCAGCCCTAGCGGATCCAAAAACAGTCAGTACTTC	CASSPSGSKNSQYF
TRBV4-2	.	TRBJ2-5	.	TGTGCCAGCAGCCAAGATCTGTGGCAGCCAAGTGGGTACCAAGAGACCCAGTACTTC	CASSQDLWQPSGYQETQYF
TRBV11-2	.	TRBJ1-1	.	TGTGCCAGCAGCTTAGGGGGGCACACTGAAGCTTTCTTT	CASSLGGHTEAFF
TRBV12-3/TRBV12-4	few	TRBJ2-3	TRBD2	TGTGCCAGCAGTTTGGGAGTTAGACTAGCGGGAGGTATAGATACGCAGTATTTT	CASSLGVRLAGGIDTQYF
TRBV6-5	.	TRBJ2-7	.	TGTGCCAGCAGTTACTCGGGGGGGCGGCTCGACGAGCAGTACTTC	CASSYSGGRLDEQYF